This entry lists 2 T cell receptor beta chains sequenced from one sample in a study of T cells in Graves' hyperthyroidism and ophthalmopathy. Amplified TCR beta CDR3 regions derived from RNA transcripts. A first-round RT-PCR of the TCR CDR3 used the HTBI primer set. TCRdb independently ran MiXCR on the multiplex PCR reads; one entry per CDR3 protein. Of 530,000 or so distinct CDR3 sequences listed, around a quarter are singletons. The sample comprised blood. These receptors all come from a woman aged 25 to 39 with Graves' ophthalmopathy.

The chain has TRBV7-2 and TRBJ1-2, with TRBD1 matching over 9 bases. J was trimmed by 8 bases and V by 2 bases; bases with no gene match: 9. This CDR3 has 15 residues. Germline-derived CDR1 and CDR2 are SGHTA and FQGNSA. In DNA, the CDR3 is TGTGCCAGCAGCTTATTGGGGACAGGGTCCGGCGGCTACACCTTC. This encodes CASSLLGTGSGGYTF.

The chain joins TRBV6-2 or TRBV6-3 to TRBJ1-2; 7 bases fit TRBD1. The V gene end was trimmed by 7 bases and the J gene end by 1 base; junction bases not matched to a gene: 12. This CDR3 is built from 16 residues. CDR1 and CDR2 from the germline V gene are MNHEY and SVGEGT. CDR3 nucleotides: TGTGCCAGCACCGGACAGGTGGTTCTCCTTAACTATGGCTACACCTTC. Translating it yields CASTGQVVLLNYGYTF.